These T cell receptor beta chains were read from a single sample in a study of shared T cell receptors in the human thymus. TCRdb's copy holds only in-frame clones and misses some; the assay was immunoSEQ multiplex PCR. The table has some 400,000 clones, 95% seen once. Sequencing was carried out using thymocytes. These receptors were collected from a human donor. CDR3s include the opening cysteine and the closing phenylalanine or tryptophan. D genes are given only for firm matches. Some rows mark clone size as missing; the rest say once, few, many or name a class of expanded clone.

v_gene	abundance	j_gene	d_gene	CDR3aa	CDR3nt
TRBV5-1	once	TRBJ2-7	TRBD1	CASSQTGTSSYEQYF	TGCGCCAGCAGCCAGACAGGGACGAGCTCCTACGAGCAGTACTTC
TRBV6-1	NA	TRBJ2-5	TRBD2	CASSVLAEAQETQYF	TGTGCCAGCAGTGTTCTAGCGGAGGCCCAAGAGACCCAGTACTTC
TRBV27	once	TRBJ2-7	TRBD1	CASSSGQFTYEQYF	TGTGCCAGCAGTTCGGGACAGTTCACCTACGAGCAGTACTTC
TRBV7-9	NA	TRBJ2-2	NA	CASSLRGGEPLFKTGELFF	TGTGCCAGCAGCTTAAGGGGGGGCGAGCCGCTCTTTAAAACCGGGGAGCTGTTTTTT
TRBV6-1	NA	TRBJ1-4	TRBD1	CASSEPFRGLGEKLFF	TGTGCCAGCAGTGAGCCTTTCAGGGGGCTGGGTGAAAAACTGTTTTTT
TRBV27	NA	TRBJ2-7	NA	CASNLGQYEQYF	TGTGCCAGCAATCTGGGCCAATACGAGCAGTACTTC
TRBV6-6	NA	TRBJ1-3	NA	CASSLGDSPSGNTIYF	TGTGCCAGCAGTTTGGGAGACAGCCCTTCTGGAAACACCATATATTTT
TRBV19	NA	TRBJ1-5	TRBD1	CASSIHRGWNQPQHF	TGTGCCAGTAGTATCCACAGGGGGTGGAATCAGCCCCAGCATTTT
TRBV5-4	NA	TRBJ1-2	TRBD1	CASCTGGSGYTF	TGTGCCAGCTGCACAGGGGGCTCTGGCTACACCTTC
TRBV27	NA	TRBJ2-1	NA	CASSSTVGVHLSYNEQFF	TGTGCCAGCAGCTCTACAGTGGGGGTCCACCTATCCTACAATGAGCAGTTCTTC
TRBV4-3	NA	TRBJ2-6	TRBD1	CASSQAALTGGRTGANVLTF	TGCGCCAGCAGCCAAGCCGCCCTTACAGGGGGCCGGACTGGGGCCAACGTCCTGACTTTC
TRBV7-9	NA	TRBJ2-7	TRBD1	CASSLGDRTWKYF	TGTGCCAGCAGCTTAGGGGACAGGACCTGGAAGTACTTC
TRBV2	NA	TRBJ1-2	NA	CASSVRQPRYGYTF	TGTGCCAGCAGTGTAAGACAGCCCCGCTATGGCTACACCTTC
TRBV6-1	NA	TRBJ1-1	NA	CASSGHFRTAPELNTEAFF	TGTGCCAGCAGTGGTCACTTTCGGACAGCCCCCGAATTAAACACTGAAGCTTTCTTT
TRBV18	NA	TRBJ2-7	TRBD1	CASSPGTGTYEQYF	TGTGCCAGCTCACCCGGGACAGGGACCTACGAGCAGTACTTC
TRBV6-5	NA	TRBJ2-7	NA	CASSYSGSWSYEQYF	TGTGCCAGCAGTTACTCGGGGAGCTGGTCCTACGAGCAGTACTTC
TRBV6-4	NA	TRBJ2-1	NA	CARLGECEQFF	TGTGCCAGGTTGGGGGAATGTGAGCAGTTCTTC
TRBV14	NA	TRBJ2-1	NA	CASSHKGLYNEQFF	TGTGCCAGCAGCCATAAGGGACTTTACAATGAGCAGTTCTTC
TRBV6-1	NA	TRBJ1-3	NA	CASSQSSGNTIYF	TGTGCCAGCAGCCAAAGCTCTGGAAACACCATATATTTT
TRBV4-1	NA	TRBJ2-2	NA	CASSSQTSSKSTGELFF	TGCGCCAGCAGCTCTCAAACTTCTAGCAAGAGTACCGGGGAGCTGTTTTTT
TRBV28	once	TRBJ2-7	TRBD1	CASSGGQDLSYEQYF	TGTGCCAGCAGTGGGGGACAGGACCTCTCCTACGAGCAGTACTTC
TRBV27	NA	TRBJ1-1	NA	CASSLPPVSGKRGTEAFF	TGTGCCAGCAGTTTGCCACCGGTCTCAGGGAAAAGGGGGACTGAAGCTTTCTTT
TRBV19	NA	TRBJ2-5	TRBD2	CASTLSGRAVETQYF	TGTGCCAGTACTCTTAGCGGGAGGGCCGTAGAGACCCAGTACTTC